The 31 T cell receptor beta chains listed next were all sequenced from one sample in a study of blood T cell repertoires in COVID-19. Measured with immunoSEQ multiplex PCR; TCRdb has only the in-frame clones, and not every one. This sample carries around 39,000 clones, about nine tenths of them seen once, and the ten largest clones take 8% to 9%. Sample: peripheral blood. All receptors come from a man aged 55 to 69 with active COVID-19.

This clone was counted a single time. The V call is TRBV7-2, the J call TRBJ2-6, with D possibly TRBD2 on 5 matching bases. This CDR3 contains 20 residues. Germline CDR1 is SGHTA and CDR2 is FQGNSA. V was clipped by 0 bases and J by 1 base, with 19 bases between them. CDR3 DNA: TGTGCCAGCAGCTTAGCTGGCGACACCGGGATGTTATCTGGGGCCAACGTCCTGACTTTC. It encodes CASSLAGDTGMLSGANVLTF.

CDR3 sequence (DNA): TGTGCCAGCAGCTTCCCTGGACAGGGGGCGCGAGACCAGCCCCAGCATTTT. Its protein product is CASSFPGQGARDQPQHF. V and J are TRBV9 and TRBJ1-5; 11 bases are a match to TRBD1. V shed 4 bases and J 7 bases; nucleotides not matched to a gene: 13. Germline values: CDR1 SGDLS, CDR2 YYNGEE. The CDR3 has 17 residues.

The chain has TRBV29-1 and TRBJ1-4; perhaps TRBD1 as D (5 bases). CDR3 length equals 14 residues. The V end was cut by 4 bases, the J end by 3 bases, with 12 bases between. Germline CDR1 SQVTM, CDR2 ANQGSEA. The CDR3 spells CSVVPQGSNEKLFF. In nucleotides, the CDR3 is TGCAGCGTTGTCCCGCAGGGTTCTAATGAAAAACTGTTTTTT. Complete variable domain (other parts from reference TRBV29-1 and TRBJ1-4): SAVISQKPSRDICQRGTSLTIQCQVDSQVTMMFWYRQQPGQSLTLIATANQGSEATYESGFVIDKFPISRPNLTFSTLTVSNMSPEDSSIYLCSVVPQGSNEKLFFGSGTQLSVL.

The chain carries TRBV11-2 and TRBJ2-7; perhaps TRBD2 as D (6 bases). CDR3 length: 15 residues. The germline gives CDR1 SGHAT, CDR2 FQNNGV. The V and J ends lost 3 bases and 4 bases respectively, with 16 bases between them. In DNA, the CDR3 is TGTGCCAGCAGCTTTTCAGGAGGGAGAGATTACGAGCAGTACTTC. Amino acid sequence: CASSFSGGRDYEQYF.

The chain is built from TRBV19 and TRBJ2-7; D remains unclear. Germline values: CDR1 LNHDA, CDR2 SQIVND (reference sequence). The CDR3 consists of 13 residues. Trimming removed 4 bases from V and 3 bases from J, with 10 bases in between. The CDR3 region is CASSSRSNYEQYF. In DNA, the CDR3 is TGTGCCAGTAGTAGCCGGAGTAACTACGAGCAGTACTTC.

The chain recombines TRBV9 with TRBJ2-7, with D hard to call. The CDR3 covers 14 residues. CDR1 and CDR2 from the germline V gene are SGDLS and YYNGEE. V was shortened by 0 bases and J by 3 bases, with 10 bases between the two germline ends. Here the CDR3 DNA reads TGTGCCAGCAGCGTAGGGGCCGACGTCTACGAGCAGTACTTC. It is translated as CASSVGADVYEQYF.

The chain employs TRBV30 and TRBJ1-5; the D is unclear. CDR1 GTSNPN and CDR2 SVGIG come from the germline V gene (reference sequence). The CDR3 is 15 amino acids. Trimming stripped 2 bases from V and 1 base from J, with 12 bases between. In DNA form, the CDR3 reads TGTGCCTGGAGTTCGTTGCAGCGAAGCAATCAGCCCCAGCATTTT. Translated: CAWSSLQRSNQPQHF.

The chain is built from TRBV5-4 and TRBJ2-5, with 9 bases lining up with TRBD2. Germline CDR1 SGHNT, CDR2 YYREEE (reference sequence). The trim removed 4 bases at V and 5 bases at J, leaving 18 bases unmatched. CDR3 length: 18 amino acids. The CDR3 sequence is CASSPGGILAGVGETQYF. The CDR3 bases are TGTGCCAGCAGCCCGGGTGGGATATTAGCGGGAGTAGGGGAGACCCAGTACTTC.

V gene TRBV10-3 combines with J gene TRBJ2-7; maybe TRBD2 (6 bases). V was clipped by 2 bases and J by 2 bases, with 22 bases between them. The germline CDR1 and CDR2 sequences are ENHRY and SYGVKD. There are 18 residues in the CDR3. CDR3 DNA: TGTGCCATCAGTGAGATCCAGACCTCAGTGGGAGGCCCCTACGAGCAGTACTTC. The encoded protein is CAISEIQTSVGGPYEQYF.

The gene calls are TRBV11-2 and TRBJ1-2, with 8 nucleotides matching TRBD1. The CDR3 loop spans 15 amino acids. The V gene end was trimmed by 4 bases and the J gene end by 7 bases; junction bases not matched to a gene: 11. CDR1 SGHAT and CDR2 FQNNGV come from the germline V gene. CDR3 region: CASSSLRTGFSGYTF. The CDR3 DNA follows: TGTGCCAGCAGCTCTCTAAGGACAGGGTTTAGTGGCTACACCTTC. Full variable domain (remainder filled in from reference TRBV11-2 and TRBJ1-2): EAGVAQSPRYKIIEKRQSVAFWCNPISGHATLYWYQQILGQGPKLLIQFQNNGVVDDSQLPKDRFSAERLKGVDSTLKIQPAKLEDSAVYLCASSSLRTGFSGYTFGSGTRLTVV.

This clone was observed a single time. The gene calls are TRBV18 and TRBJ2-7, with unresolved D. The CDR3 is 12 amino acids. The germline CDR1 and CDR2 sequences are KGHSH and LQKENI. Trimming took off 6 bases at V and 5 bases at J, with 11 bases between the two ends. CDR3 amino acids: CASSLLVDEQYF. The CDR3 bases are TGTGCCAGCTCTTTGTTAGTGGACGAGCAGTACTTC.

The V call is TRBV19, the J call TRBJ2-3; D is perhaps TRBD1 (5 bases). The germline V and J ends were trimmed by 5 bases and 2 bases, with 14 bases remaining between them. This CDR3 spans 15 amino acids. From germline, CDR1 is LNHDA and CDR2 SQIVND (reference sequence). CDR3 amino acids: CASSPRQLTTDTQYF. CDR3 coding DNA: TGTGCCAGTAGTCCCCGACAGCTGACCACAGATACGCAGTATTTT.

The rearrangement links TRBV6-2 or TRBV6-3 to TRBJ2-3; D call uncertain. The CDR3 covers 13 residues. CDR1 MNHEY and CDR2 SVGEGT come from the germline V gene. The ends were cut back, 2 bases at V and 5 bases at J, with 8 bases in the middle. The CDR3 bases are TGTGCCAGCAGTTACACCTCAGGAGATACGCAGTATTTT. Protein sequence: CASSYTSGDTQYF.

The chain is built from TRBV18 and TRBJ2-7, with D maybe TRBD1 (6 bases). V lost 3 bases and J 2 bases, leaving 11 bases between the germline ends. The germline V gene encodes CDR1 KGHSH and CDR2 LQKENI. The CDR3 is 14 residues long. The CDR3 is CASSPSGTTYEQYF. The CDR3 bases are TGTGCCAGCTCACCTTCCGGGACAACCTACGAGCAGTACTTC.

V is TRBV10-3 and J is TRBJ1-2; 7 nucleotides agree with TRBD1. Germline V gene data show CDR1 as ENHRY and CDR2 as SYGVKD. This CDR3 region has 13 residues. V lost 6 bases to trimming and J lost 3 bases; unmatched junction nucleotides: 4. The CDR3 is CAISEGTDYGYTF. The CDR3 bases are TGTGCCATCAGCGAAGGGACAGACTATGGCTACACCTTC.

The CDR3 here is CASSGTGGTDTQYF. The CDR3 DNA follows: TGTGCCAGTTCCGGGACAGGGGGCACAGATACGCAGTATTTT. The J gene is TRBJ2-3, the V gene TRBV7-3; TRBD1 aligns across 10 bases. This CDR3 has 14 amino acids. V dropped 9 bases and J dropped 1; count of bases not matched to a gene: 4. Germline CDR1 reads SGHTA; CDR2 reads FQGTGA.

This clone was detected a few times. The chain joins TRBV9 to TRBJ2-2, with TRBD2 matching over 9 bases. This CDR3 is built from 16 residues. The junction had 5 bases not matched to a gene; V was cut back by 0 bases and J by 5 bases. In germline, CDR1 is SGDLS, CDR2 YYNGEE. CDR3 DNA: TGTGCCAGCAGCGTAGGAAATCTAGCGGGAACCGGGGAGCTGTTTTTT. It is translated as CASSVGNLAGTGELFF.

The chain has TRBV12-2 and TRBJ1-4; the DNA was not used to check the table's D call, TRBD1. TRBV12-2 is designated a pseudogene. CDR3 size: 19 residues. The CDR3 protein is CASRARRDTHRPINEKLFF. The CDR3 DNA is TGTGCAAGTCGCGCTAGACGGGACACTCACCGACCGATCAATGAAAAACTGTTTTTT.

V and J are TRBV11-2 and TRBJ2-7; D unclear. V lost 2 bases, J lost 2 bases, and 13 bases lay in between. Germline CDR1 reads SGHAT; CDR2 reads FQNNGV. The CDR3 loop spans 15 amino acids. CDR3: CASSLIGSVTYEQYF. For the CDR3, the DNA is TGTGCCAGCAGCTTAATTGGCAGTGTGACCTACGAGCAGTACTTC. The variable domain in full, with the rest retrieved from reference TRBV11-2 and TRBJ2-7, is EAGVAQSPRYKIIEKRQSVAFWCNPISGHATLYWYQQILGQGPKLLIQFQNNGVVDDSQLPKDRFSAERLKGVDSTLKIQPAKLEDSAVYLCASSLIGSVTYEQYFGPGTRLTVT.

The chain combines TRBV9 with TRBJ2-1; 8 bases fit TRBD1. Germline assignment: CDR1 SGDLS and CDR2 YYNGEE. The CDR3 covers 14 residues. V was clipped by 2 bases and J by 9 bases; unmatched bases: 7. CDR3 in amino acids: CASSVGQVRSEQFF. DNA of the CDR3: TGTGCCAGCAGCGTGGGACAGGTACGTAGTGAGCAGTTCTTC.

The chain links TRBV2 to TRBJ2-5; D may be TRBD2 (5 bases). Per the germline V gene, CDR1 is SNHLY and CDR2 is FYNNEI. This CDR3 region has 12 residues. The V gene lost 2 bases and the J gene lost 5 bases, with 6 bases spanning the gap. This CDR3 is CASSELAETQYF. The CDR3 DNA reads as TGTGCCAGCAGTGAACTAGCTGAGACCCAGTACTTC.

This rearrangement joins TRBV5-6 to TRBJ2-5; D is possibly TRBD2 (5 bases). V lost 4 bases, J lost 2 bases, and 15 bases lay in between. From germline, CDR1 is SGHDT and CDR2 YYEEEE. The CDR3 has 15 amino acids. This CDR3 is CASSPLGSGQETQYF. The DNA of the CDR3 is TGTGCCAGCAGCCCCCTTGGGAGCGGACAAGAGACCCAGTACTTC.

The J gene is TRBJ2-5, the V gene TRBV7-2; D is perhaps TRBD1 (6 bases). CDR3 length equals 17 residues. V was cut by 5 bases and J by 2 bases, with 21 bases left in between. Germline values: CDR1 SGHTA, CDR2 FQGNSA. The CDR3 DNA sequence: TGTGCCAGCAGCATTACGGGCGGAGCAGGACAGCAAGAGACCCAGTACTTC. It encodes CASSITGGAGQQETQYF.

The chain is built from TRBV19 and TRBJ1-5, with 7 bases matching TRBD1. V lost 3 bases to trimming and J lost 0 bases; unmatched junction nucleotides: 5. The CDR3 spans 16 residues. CDR1 LNHDA and CDR2 SQIVND come from the germline V gene (reference sequence). The CDR3 DNA reads TGTGCCAGTAGTATTGGGGCAGGGGGTAGCAATCAGCCCCAGCATTTT. It is translated as CASSIGAGGSNQPQHF.

The chain recombines TRBV27 with TRBJ2-1; D is perhaps TRBD2 (5 bases). Germline V lookup: CDR1 MNHEY, CDR2 SMNVEV (reference sequence). The CDR3 is 15 amino acids. Trimming stripped 4 bases from V and 1 base from J, with 11 bases between. CDR3 nucleotides: TGTGCCAGCAGTTCCTCGGGGAATTCCTACAATGAGCAGTTCTTC. This codes for CASSSSGNSYNEQFF.

This rearrangement joins TRBV19 to TRBJ2-1; 10 nucleotides match TRBD2. Germline CDR1 and CDR2: LNHDA and SQIVND (reference sequence). The CDR3 spans 18 residues. V dropped 5 bases and J dropped 6; count of bases not matched to a gene: 16. The chain's CDR3 is CASSLGELTSGVGNEQFF. DNA for the CDR3: TGTGCCAGTAGTTTAGGGGAGCTAACTAGCGGGGTTGGCAATGAGCAGTTCTTC.

The chain links TRBV3-1 (or the pseudogene TRBV3-2) to TRBJ2-5; 11 bases match TRBD2. The length of the CDR3 is 17 residues. V was pared by 4 bases and J by 4 bases, with 11 bases of the junction left unmatched. Germline CDR1 reads LGHDT; CDR2 reads YNNKEL (reference sequence). The CDR3 DNA reads TGTGCCAGCAGCCCTCGGCCTAGCGGGGGGCCCCGAGAGACCCAGTACTTC. This sequence encodes CASSPRPSGGPRETQYF.

The chain joins TRBV7-2 to TRBJ2-1; 9 bases match TRBD1. Germline assignment: CDR1 SGHTA and CDR2 FQGNSA. This CDR3 has 16 amino acids. J was trimmed by 6 bases and V by 5 bases; bases with no gene match: 11. CDR3 DNA sequence: TGTGCCAGCAGCCCTACGGACAGGGGATCGGTCAATGAGCAGTTCTTC. It translates to CASSPTDRGSVNEQFF.

The genes are TRBV19 and TRBJ2-3; D gene unclear. The ends were cut back, 2 bases at V and 4 bases at J, with 4 bases in the middle. The CDR3 is 12 residues long. In germline, CDR1 is LNHDA, CDR2 SQIVND (reference sequence). CDR3 amino acids: CASSIRADTQYF. For the CDR3, the DNA is TGTGCCAGTAGTATACGCGCAGATACGCAGTATTTT. Supplemented by reference TRBV19 and TRBJ2-3, the full variable domain reads DGGITQSPKYLFRKEGQNVTLSCEQNLNHDAMYWYRQDPGQGLRLIYYSQIVNDFQKGDIAEGYSVSREKKESFPLTVTSAQKNPTAFYLCASSIRADTQYFGPGTRLTVL.

This rearrangement joins TRBV30 to TRBJ1-6; D not certain. Trimming left V 7 bases short and J 0 bases short, with 16 bases between. The germline CDR1 and CDR2 sequences are GTSNPN and SVGIG (reference sequence). The CDR3 extends over 16 amino acids. CDR3 sequence: CALGLSLGSYNSPLHF. CDR3 coding DNA: TGTGCCTTAGGACTATCCCTGGGCTCCTATAATTCACCCCTCCACTTT.

The chain is built from TRBV4-1 and TRBJ1-6; 9 bases agree with TRBD1. CDR3 size: 15 residues. The V gene's germline CDR1 is MGHRA and CDR2 YSYEKL. The trim removed 2 bases at V and 10 bases at J, leaving 6 bases unmatched. The CDR3 region is CASSQPGTGRSPLHF. The CDR3, as DNA: TGCGCCAGCAGCCAACCCGGGACAGGGCGATCACCCCTCCACTTT.